A selection of T cell receptor beta chains follows, all from one sample in a study of T cells in Graves' hyperthyroidism and ophthalmopathy. TCRdb used MiXCR to reprocess the multiplex PCR reads, holding one entry per CDR3 protein. In the table there are around 540,000 distinct CDR3 sequences, 35% to 55% of which are singletons. Sequencing was carried out using peripheral blood or thyroid tissue (not recorded which). The receptors come from a woman aged 18 to 35 with Graves' hyperthyroidism. CDR3s include the opening cysteine and the closing phenylalanine or tryptophan. A D gene is named only where the DNA matches it firmly. A clone size is listed for some rows: how often the clone was seen (once, few, many), or a class if it is expanded.

d_gene | abundance | j_gene | v_gene | CDR3nt | CDR3aa
. | few | TRBJ1-2 | TRBV7-9 | TGTGCCAGCAGTTCCTGGGGAGCAGTTAACTATGGCTACACCTTC | CASSSWGAVNYGYTF
TRBD2 | . | TRBJ2-3 | TRBV29-1 | TGCAGCGTTGTAGCGGGACGTGCAGATACGCAGTATTTT | CSVVAGRADTQYF
TRBD2 | few | TRBJ2-7 | TRBV7-8 | TGTGCCAGCAGTTTAGCCGGGAGGTCAACCTACGAGCAGTACTTC | CASSLAGRSTYEQYF
TRBD1 | . | TRBJ2-5 | TRBV24-1 | TGTGCCACCAGTGATCTAACCGGGACAGGGGGATCGGAGACCCAGTACTTC | CATSDLTGTGGSETQYF
. | many | TRBJ2-2 | TRBV7-2 | TGTGCCAGCAGTACCAGAGGCAGCACCGGGGAGCTGTTTTTT | CASSTRGSTGELFF
. | few | TRBJ1-4 | TRBV10-3 | TGTGCCAGCAGTTACGACAGGTGGAATGAAAAACTGTTTTTT | CASSYDRWNEKLFF
. | few | TRBJ1-3 | TRBV7-7 | TGTGCTGGCAACGTCCGAATCGCTAGCTCTGGAAACACCATATATTTT | CAGNVRIASSGNTIYF
. | few | TRBJ1-1 | TRBV5-4 | TGTGCCAGCAGCTTACAGGGAGGGTACACTGAAGCTTTCTTT | CASSLQGGYTEAFF
TRBD1 | . | TRBJ1-1 | TRBV12-3/TRBV12-4 | TGTGCCAGCAGTCTCTCGAACTCCAGGGGGATTAACACTGAAGCTTTCTTT | CASSLSNSRGINTEAFF
. | . | TRBJ2-6 | TRBV7-6 | TGTGCCAGCAGCTTGGGGGCTGGGGCCAACGCCCTGACTTTC | CASSLGAGANALTF
. | . | TRBJ2-3 | TRBV25-1 | TGTGCCAGCAGTTTTGCGACAGATACGCAGTATTTT | CASSFATDTQYF
. | . | TRBJ1-1 | TRBV29-1 | TGCAGCTTAGTCGGCCGATACATGAACACTGAAGCTTTCTTT | CSLVGRYMNTEAFF
TRBD1 | . | TRBJ2-7 | TRBV7-2 | TGCGCCAGCAGCACCACAGGGGTCAACGAGCAGTACTTC | CASSTTGVNEQYF
TRBD1 | . | TRBJ2-7 | TRBV7-2 | TGTGCCAGTAGTATCTTGGACAGGGATCACTACGAGCAGTACTTC | CASSILDRDHYEQYF
TRBD1 | . | TRBJ1-5 | TRBV19 | TGTGCCAGTAGGACCGGGACAGGGGGGAACAATCAGCCCCAGCATTTT | CASRTGTGGNNQPQHF
. | . | TRBJ1-5 | TRBV5-6 | TGTGCCAGCAGTTACTCTGCAGGGGCTAGCAATCAGCCCCAGCATTTT | CASSYSAGASNQPQHF
TRBD1 | . | TRBJ1-1 | TRBV20-1 | TGCAGTGCTGCCCGGACAGGGGCCACTGAAGCTTTCTTT | CSAARTGATEAFF
. | . | TRBJ2-2 | TRBV7-7 | TGCGCCAGCAGCCGTTTAGGCACCGGGGAGCTGTTTTTT | CASSRLGTGELFF
. | . | TRBJ2-5 | TRBV19 | TGTGCCAGTAGTATCTTTACATCCCAAGAGACCCAGTACTTC | CASSIFTSQETQYF
. | many | TRBJ1-6 | TRBV7-2 | TGTGCCAGCAGCTTAGAATTAAAGGGGGGGTACTCACCCCTCCACTTT | CASSLELKGGYSPLHF
. | many | TRBJ1-2 | TRBV25-1 | TGTGCCAGCAGTGAACCCGACAGCTCCTATGGCTACACCTTC | CASSEPDSSYGYTF
. | . | TRBJ2-6 | TRBV7-8 | TGTGCCAGCAGCTTAGTCCGGGCCAACGTCCTAACTTTC | CASSLVRANVLTF
TRBD1 | few | TRBJ1-4 | TRBV7-9 | TGTGCCAGCAGACCCGGGACAGCGAATGAAAAACTGTTTTTT | CASRPGTANEKLFF
TRBD2 | many | TRBJ2-7 | TRBV10-3 | TGTGCCATCAGTGGGACTAGCGGCACCTCCTACGAGCAGTACTTC | CAISGTSGTSYEQYF
TRBD1 | . | TRBJ1-2 | TRBV25-1 | TGCGCCAGCAGCCAATTTCCCACAGGGGGCAGGCATGGCTACACCTTC | CASSQFPTGGRHGYTF
. | . | TRBJ2-7 | TRBV29-1 | TGCAGCGTTCGGACGGTCCAGGGAGAGGACGAGCAGTACTTC | CSVRTVQGEDEQYF
. | many | TRBJ1-1 | TRBV2 | TGTGCCATCCTCCGTCAGAACACTGAAGCTTTCTTT | CAILRQNTEAFF
TRBD1 | few | TRBJ2-7 | TRBV20-1 | TGCAGTGCTCCACAGGGGGGCCCATACTACGAGCAGTACTTC | CSAPQGGPYYEQYF
. | . | TRBJ1-4 | TRBV10-3 | TGTGCCATCAGTGAGGGACAGTCTAATGAAAAACTGTTTTTT | CAISEGQSNEKLFF
TRBD2 | . | TRBJ2-7 | TRBV20-1 | TGCAGTGCCCCGGGACTAGCGGGAGGCTCCTCCTACGAGCAGTACTTC | CSAPGLAGGSSYEQYF
TRBD1 | . | TRBJ1-4 | TRBV12-3/TRBV12-4 | TGTGCCAGCAGTTTCGACAGGGCAGTTAATGAAAAACTGTTTTTT | CASSFDRAVNEKLFF
. | . | TRBJ1-1 | TRBV10-3 | TGTGCCATCAGTGTGGGAGACATGAACACTGAAGCTTTCTTT | CAISVGDMNTEAFF
. | . | TRBJ1-6 | TRBV7-8 | TGTGCCAGCAGCTTAGAGGTCTTGGGGGACCTCTTTTCACCCCTCCACTTT | CASSLEVLGDLFSPLHF
. | once | TRBJ1-2 | TRBV10-3 | . | CAISESSVGAGNTF
TRBD2 | . | TRBJ2-5 | TRBV24-1 | TGTGCCACAACAGCCGGGAGGAGAGAGACCCAGTACTTC | CATTAGRRETQYF
. | . | TRBJ2-7 | TRBV7-9 | TGTGCCAGCAGCGCGCCGGGCCAACCAACTGTTTCGGGCGAGCAGTACTTC | CASSAPGQPTVSGEQYF
. | . | TRBJ2-5 | TRBV7-9 | TGTGCCAGCGTCCACGAGGGAGATGCTCGAGAGACCCAGTACTTC | CASVHEGDARETQYF
. | . | TRBJ1-2 | TRBV10-3 | TGTGCCATCAGTGAGGGCAGGGAGTCCGACTATGGCTACACCTTC | CAISEGRESDYGYTF
. | few | TRBJ1-3 | TRBV7-9 | TGTGCCAGCAGCTTCATATATCGCTCTGGAAACACCATATATTTT | CASSFIYRSGNTIYF
. | . | TRBJ2-1 | TRBV29-1 | TGCAGCGCTACACAGGGTGGGCATGAGCAGTTCTTC | CSATQGGHEQFF
TRBD1 | . | TRBJ2-7 | TRBV2 | TGTGCCAGCAGAGCCTTGTCAGGGGGTGGCTACGAGCAGTACTTC | CASRALSGGGYEQYF
TRBD1 | . | TRBJ1-5 | TRBV29-1 | TGCAGCGAACCCGCGGACAGGGTCAGGAATCAGCCCCAGCATTTT | CSEPADRVRNQPQHF
. | . | TRBJ1-1 | TRBV13 | TGTGCCAGCAGCTCCCTCAGGACACTAAACACTGAAGCTTTCTTT | CASSSLRTLNTEAFF
. | . | TRBJ1-1 | TRBV30 | TGTGCCTGGAGTGTTTTTAAAGCTGAAGCTTTCTTT | CAWSVFKAEAFF
. | . | TRBJ1-1 | TRBV6-5 | TGTGCCAGCATGGTGGGGCTAAGGACTGAAGCTTTCTTT | CASMVGLRTEAFF
. | few | TRBJ2-7 | TRBV20-1 | TGCAGTGCTAGTTTTAGGAGCGGAAGCTACGAGCAGTACTTC | CSASFRSGSYEQYF
. | . | TRBJ1-1 | TRBV20-1 | TGCAGTGCTAGAGGGACGCGCATGAACACTGAAGCTTTCTTT | CSARGTRMNTEAFF
TRBD1 | . | TRBJ1-1 | TRBV7-2 | TGTGCCAGCAGCCTCCCCCCCTGGGAACAGGGGAGCACTGAAGCTTTCTTT | CASSLPPWEQGSTEAFF
. | few | TRBJ2-7 | TRBV7-2 | TGTGCCAGCAGCCAAGAGGGGCGGACTCACTCCTACGAGCAGTACTTC | CASSQEGRTHSYEQYF
TRBD1 | few | TRBJ1-1 | TRBV2 | TGTGCCAGCAGAAACAGGGGAGGAAACACTGAAGCTTTCTTT | CASRNRGGNTEAFF
. | few | TRBJ2-7 | TRBV7-9 | TGTGCCAGCAGCTCCAGGGGCCACAGGTCCTACGAGCAGTACTTC | CASSSRGHRSYEQYF
. | many | TRBJ1-5 | TRBV7-9 | TGTGCCAGCAGCTTAGGAGGGTGGGGGAATCAGCCCCAGCATTTT | CASSLGGWGNQPQHF
. | . | TRBJ2-5 | TRBV27 | TGTGCCAGCAGCCGAGAGCACACCGGGGCCCAAGAGACCCAGTACTTC | CASSREHTGAQETQYF
TRBD2 | few | TRBJ2-5 | TRBV12-3/TRBV12-4 | TGTGCCAGCACACCGCTGACTAGCGGGGGCGAGACCCAGTACTTC | CASTPLTSGGETQYF